Following are 14 T cell receptor beta chains from one sample sequenced in a study of shared clonotypes between healthy human individuals. Naive CD8 isolation took CD45RO-negative cells positively selected for CCR7 and excluded terminally differentiated effector memory CD45RA+ cells. The protocol was immunoSEQ multiplex PCR, while the TCRdb copy is restricted to in-frame clones and leaves out a portion. The table includes 800,000 or so clones, 90% to 97% detected once. The material sequenced was naive CD8+ T cells sorted from blood. These receptors were taken from a young man in good health.

This clone was detected only once. Within the sample, other DNA sequences also encode this same CDR3. The chain carries TRBV7-9 and TRBJ2-2, with 8 bases aligning to TRBD1. The V gene's germline CDR1 is SEHNR and CDR2 FQNEAQ (reference sequence). The CDR3 spans 17 residues. V was clipped by 5 bases and J by 2 bases; unmatched bases: 10. The CDR3 region is CASSPVGQGTNTGELFF. The CDR3, as DNA: TGTGCCAGCAGCCCAGTAGGACAGGGTACAAACACCGGGGAGCTGTTTTTT.

The chain joins TRBV4-3 to TRBJ2-7; possible D gene TRBD1, 6 bases. The germline V gene has CDR1 LGHNA and CDR2 YSLEER. V shed 0 bases and J shed 3 bases, with 12 bases lying between them. This CDR3 is 15 amino acids long. The CDR3 coding sequence is TGCGCCAGCAGCCAAGACAGGGGTAGGTTCTACGAGCAGTACTTC. It encodes CASSQDRGRFYEQYF.

The chain joins TRBV29-1 to TRBJ2-3; tentative D call: TRBD1 (6 bases). Trimming removed 6 bases at V and 0 bases at J, with 13 bases between. CDR3 size: 14 residues. Germline loops: CDR1 SQVTM, CDR2 ANQGSEA. CDR3 DNA sequence: TGCAGCGTAGTAGGACAGCTTAGCACAGATACGCAGTATTTT. Its translation is CSVVGQLSTDTQYF.

The chain links TRBV6-5 to TRBJ1-1; D remains ambiguous. The CDR3 has 15 amino acids. CDR1 MNHEY and CDR2 SVGAGI come from the germline V gene. Trimming pared 4 bases from V and 5 bases from J, leaving 17 bases between. The CDR3 spells CASSLGPGERTEAFF. CDR3 DNA sequence: TGTGCCAGCAGTTTGGGCCCCGGGGAGCGGACTGAAGCTTTCTTT.

The chain combines TRBV10-2 with TRBJ2-7; possibly TRBD2 for D (5 bases). Trimming cost V 10 bases and J 3 bases, with 16 bases left between them. CDR1 and CDR2 from the germline V gene are WSHSY and SAAADI. The CDR3 runs 13 residues. In DNA form, the CDR3 reads TGCGCCACCCAGATCGGGGTAAACTACGAGCAGTACTTC. The encoded protein is CATQIGVNYEQYF.

The V gene is TRBV7-8, the J gene TRBJ2-3, with 8 bases aligning to TRBD2. The CDR3 contains 15 residues. J gave up 3 bases and V 1 base, and 3 bases lay outside the gene matches. The V gene's germline CDR1 is SGHVS and CDR2 FQNEAQ. The CDR3 DNA is TGTGCCAGCAGCTTAGTGGCGGGAGGTACAGATACGCAGTATTTT. Amino acids: CASSLVAGGTDTQYF.

This rearrangement joins TRBV28 to TRBJ2-5, with a weak D call TRBD1 (5 bases). Germline loops: CDR1 MDHEN, CDR2 SYDVKM. Deletions cut 4 bases from V and 4 bases from J, with 13 bases between. The CDR3 extends over 14 amino acids. CDR3: CASSSLSRVETQYF. The DNA for the CDR3 is TGTGCCAGCAGTTCCCTTAGCAGGGTAGAGACCCAGTACTTC.

The chain uses TRBV11-2 and TRBJ2-1, with TRBD1 matching over 9 bases. CDR3 length: 15 residues. V trimming: 5 bases; J trimming: 7 bases; junction bases outside the gene matches: 9. Germline CDR1 SGHAT, CDR2 FQNNGV. The CDR3 sequence is CASSPRDRVWNEQFF. CDR3 sequence (DNA): TGTGCCAGCAGCCCCCGGGACAGGGTTTGGAATGAGCAGTTCTTC. The full variable domain, with the rest looked up from reference TRBV11-2 and TRBJ2-1, is EAGVAQSPRYKIIEKRQSVAFWCNPISGHATLYWYQQILGQGPKLLIQFQNNGVVDDSQLPKDRFSAERLKGVDSTLKIQPAKLEDSAVYLCASSPRDRVWNEQFFGPGTRLTVL.

The chain joins TRBV30 to TRBJ2-1; weak D call: TRBD1 (6 bases). CDR1 and CDR2 (germline): GTSNPN, SVGIG (reference sequence). CDR3 length: 16 amino acids. V was pared by 4 bases and J by 8 bases, with 24 bases between. CDR3 nucleotides: TGTGCCTGGAATGATGTCGGGGACACCACAGGCGATGAGCAGTTCTTC. Translating gives CAWNDVGDTTGDEQFF.

This chain connects TRBV15 to TRBJ2-2; perhaps TRBD2 as D (6 bases). The CDR3 extends over 14 amino acids. Trimming shortened V by 1 base and J by 10 bases, and 13 bases separated the two germline ends. The germline gives CDR1 LNHNV, CDR2 YYDKDF (reference sequence). CDR3 sequence reads: CATSRVPTSLELFF. The CDR3 region has the DNA TGTGCCACCAGCAGAGTCCCGACTAGTTTGGAGCTGTTTTTT. Full variable domain (missing parts from reference TRBV15 and TRBJ2-2): DAMVIQNPRYQVTQFGKPVTLSCSQTLNHNVMYWYQQKSSQAPKLLFHYYDKDFNNEADTPDNFQSRRPNTSFCFLDIRSPGLGDTAMYLCATSRVPTSLELFFGEGSRLTVL.

This chain uses TRBV10-1 with TRBJ2-1; 10 nucleotides line up with TRBD2. Trimming took 3 bases from V and 10 from J; bases not matched to a gene: 12. Germline lookup yields CDR1 WNHNN and CDR2 SYGVQD (reference sequence). This CDR3 is 16 amino acids long. CDR3 loop: CASSDNLAGGRSEQFF. As DNA, the CDR3 is TGCGCCAGCAGTGATAATTTAGCGGGAGGTAGGTCCGAGCAGTTCTTC.

The chain combines TRBV21-1 with TRBJ2-6; the table calls TRBD2, which could not be checked here. TRBV21-1 is tagged as a pseudogene. This CDR3 spans 18 amino acids. The CDR3 nucleotides are TGTGCCATCGGAGGACTAGCGGCTACCAACTCTGGGGCCAACGTCCTGACTTTC. Protein product: CAIGGLAATNSGANVLTF.

CDR3: CASSLQLTLGTEAFF. The CDR3 region has the DNA TGTGCCAGCAGCCTCCAATTGACCCTGGGCACTGAAGCTTTCTTT. The rearrangement uses TRBV13 and TRBJ1-1; D is uncertain. Trimming took off 5 bases at V and 4 bases at J, with 17 bases between the two ends. Germline assignment: CDR1 PRHDT and CDR2 FYEKMQ (reference sequence). This CDR3 has 15 amino acids. Variable domain in full (rest from reference TRBV13 and TRBJ1-1): AAGVIQSPRHLIKEKRETATLKCYPIPRHDTVYWYQQGPGQDPQFLISFYEKMQSDKGSIPDRFSAQQFSDYHSELNMSSLELGDSALYFCASSLQLTLGTEAFFGQGTRLTVV.

V gene TRBV2 combines with J gene TRBJ1-2; weak D call: TRBD1 (6 bases). With 6 bases removed from V and 2 bases from J, the gap between germline ends came to 16 bases. The length of the CDR3 is 15 residues. CDR1 SNHLY and CDR2 FYNNEI come from the germline V gene. In DNA, the CDR3 is TGTGCCAGCAGCGTGGGACAACTACCAAACTATGGCTACACCTTC. This gives the protein CASSVGQLPNYGYTF.